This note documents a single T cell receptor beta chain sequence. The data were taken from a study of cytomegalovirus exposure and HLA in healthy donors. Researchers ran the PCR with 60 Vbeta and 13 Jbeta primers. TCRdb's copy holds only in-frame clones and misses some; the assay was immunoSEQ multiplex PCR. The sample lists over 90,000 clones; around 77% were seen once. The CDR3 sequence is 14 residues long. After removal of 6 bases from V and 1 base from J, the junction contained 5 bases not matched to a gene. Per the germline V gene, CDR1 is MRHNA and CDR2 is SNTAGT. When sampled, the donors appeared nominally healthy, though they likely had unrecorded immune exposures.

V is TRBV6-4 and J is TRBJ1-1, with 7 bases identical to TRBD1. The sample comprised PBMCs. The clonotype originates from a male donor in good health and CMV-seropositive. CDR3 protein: CASSPGQSNTEAFF. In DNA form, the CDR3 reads TGTGCCAGCAGCCCGGGACAGTCGAACACTGAAGCTTTCTTT.